What follows are 4 T cell receptor beta chains derived from one specimen sequenced in a study of graft-versus-host responses after intestinal transplantation. This table comes from immunoSEQ multiplex PCR, and its TCRdb copy is limited to in-frame clones, with some not included. Of 25,000 or so clones listed, 90% were seen once; the top ten hold roughly 1.9%. The specimen comprised PBMCs, sampled approximately 39 days after intestinal transplant. The receptors stem from a human patient who received an intestinal transplant, so some T cells may come from the graft donor.

The chain has TRBV11-2 and TRBJ2-7; perhaps TRBD2 as D (5 bases). The germline gives CDR1 SGHAT, CDR2 FQNNGV. This CDR3 has 13 amino acids. Trimming took 1 base from V and 5 from J, leaving 9 bases between them. The CDR3 loop reads CASSLGLRHEQYF. The CDR3 nucleotides are TGTGCCAGCAGCTTAGGACTACGCCACGAGCAGTACTTC. The variable domain in full, completed from reference TRBV11-2 and TRBJ2-7, reads EAGVAQSPRYKIIEKRQSVAFWCNPISGHATLYWYQQILGQGPKLLIQFQNNGVVDDSQLPKDRFSAERLKGVDSTLKIQPAKLEDSAVYLCASSLGLRHEQYFGPGTRLTVT.

The chain combines TRBV6-4 with TRBJ2-7; either TRBD1 or TRBD2 may supply D (5 bases each). The germline CDR1 and CDR2 sequences are MRHNA and SNTAGT. The V gene lost 4 bases and the J gene lost 2 bases, with 15 bases spanning the gap. This CDR3 region has 15 residues. The CDR3 here is CASSVNSEGPYEQYF. CDR3 nucleotides: TGTGCCAGCAGTGTCAATAGCGAGGGGCCCTACGAGCAGTACTTC.

This chain connects TRBV28 to TRBJ1-5; D not certain. Between the trimmed V and J ends, which lost 3 bases and 5 bases, there was a span of 2 bases. The CDR3 covers 11 residues. CDR1 and CDR2 (germline): MDHEN, SYDVKM. CDR3 DNA: TGTGCCAGCAGTTTCGATCAGCCCCAGCATTTT. This sequence encodes CASSFDQPQHF.

The chain combines TRBV29-1 with TRBJ2-1; D unresolved. Between the trimmed V and J ends, which lost 3 bases and 5 bases, there was a span of 2 bases. The V gene's germline CDR1 is SQVTM and CDR2 ANQGSEA. This CDR3 has 10 residues. CDR3 protein: CSVEDNEQFF. CDR3 nucleotides: TGCAGCGTTGAGGACAATGAGCAGTTCTTC.